This T cell receptor (beta chain) stems from a study of Graves' ophthalmopathy and Graves' hyperthyroidism. Looking at the study overall: Peripheral blood was obtained at first diagnosis, ahead of any treatment.

This clonotype was found a few times. The antigen remains undetermined. The CDR3 loop spans 18 amino acids. The V and J ends lost 0 bases and 0 bases respectively, with 16 bases between them. Looked up from germline, CDR1 is SGDLS and CDR2 is YYNGEE. RNA transcripts served as template for amplifying TCR beta CDR3 sequences. Second-round multiplex PCR came after first-round RT-PCR with HTBI primers. MiXCR, applied by TCRdb to the multiplex PCR reads, yields one record per CDR3 protein. Of around 470,000 distinct CDR3 sequences in the sample, about 15% were seen once. General study points: An approximately 80% specificity and 87.88% sensitivity were achieved by a 13-signature model that separated ophthalmopathy from stable hyperthyroidism.

The clonotype was recovered from a woman aged 25 to 39 with Graves' ophthalmopathy. The V call is TRBV9, the J call TRBJ1-3; no definite D call. Source material: blood. Here the CDR3 DNA reads TGTGCCAGCAGCGTAGCGAGAAGGGCGGGTCCCTCTGGAAACACCATATATTTT. It codes for CASSVARRAGPSGNTIYF. Filled out from reference TRBV9 and TRBJ1-3, the complete variable domain reads DSGVTQTPKHLITATGQRVTLRCSPRSGDLSVYWYQQSLDQGLQFLIQYYNGEERAKGNILERFSAQQFPDLHSELNLSSLELGDSALYFCASSVARRAGPSGNTIYFGEGSWLTVV.